This T cell receptor (beta chain) was obtained from a study of blood T cell repertoires in COVID-19. The overall study: Samples of COVID-19 (acute and convalescent) were obtained from the United States, Italy and Spain.

How the authors handled the data: For nucleated cells, counts were estimated from reference gene primer amplification. Measured with immunoSEQ multiplex PCR; TCRdb has only the in-frame clones, and not every one. The V and J calls and clone size are taken from that table; D and trimming were inferred from the DNA. Among 150,000 to 200,000 clones listed, under 85% were seen once. The CDR3 covers 13 residues. Germline values: CDR1 MNHNY, CDR2 SVGAGI (reference sequence). Trimming left V 7 bases short and J 1 base short, with 10 bases between. The sample consisted of PBMCs or T cells enriched from blood (not recorded which). The clonotype originates from a man between 50 and 59 years old who had recovered from COVID-19. The chain recombines TRBV6-6 with TRBJ1-1; D uncertain. CDR3 DNA: TGTGCCAGCATCTTAACAGCGAACACTGAAGCTTTCTTT. Protein sequence: CASILTANTEAFF.